A single sample gave rise to the 26 T cell receptor beta chains below, sequenced in a study of a mutant IDH1 vaccine in newly diagnosed glioma. Assay used: immunoSEQ multiplex PCR; TCRdb lists only in-frame clones, some missing. Here the sample spans 35,000 to 40,000 clones, roughly 90% being singletons. The time point here: baseline, week 1 (first vaccination visit). The treatment denotes: pre-vaccination baseline after standard-of-care therapy. The input for sequencing was PBMCs, taken from a glioma patient treated with radiotherapy, temozolomide or both. The receptors shown here come from a man aged 18 to 35 with glioma.

The chain has TRBV28 and TRBJ1-2; the D gene is possibly TRBD1 (5 bases). The germline V gene has CDR1 MDHEN and CDR2 SYDVKM. Trimming left V 6 bases short and J 6 bases short, with 11 bases between. There are 12 residues in the CDR3. DNA for the CDR3: TGTGCCAGCAGATCGACAGTCGATGGCTACACCTTC. Translation: CASRSTVDGYTF.

This rearrangement joins TRBV5-1 to TRBJ2-2; D ambiguous. The CDR3 loop spans 11 amino acids. Germline values: CDR1 SGHRS, CDR2 YFSETQ. V was pared by 6 bases and J by 5 bases, with 5 bases between. The CDR3, as DNA: TGCGCCAGCAAGGGTACCGGGGAGCTGTTTTTT. Its translation: CASKGTGELFF.

The chain has TRBV4-2 and TRBJ1-5, with 7 bases aligning to TRBD1. Germline-derived CDR1 and CDR2 are LGHNA and YNFKEQ. Trimming cost V 0 bases and J 5 bases; bases outside gene matches: 4. The CDR3 contains 15 residues. CDR3: CASSQEGQLHQPQHF. The CDR3 DNA sequence: TGTGCCAGCAGCCAAGAGGGACAGCTCCATCAGCCCCAGCATTTT.

The chain employs TRBV7-2 and TRBJ1-1, with D possibly being TRBD1 (5 bases). The CDR3 is 14 amino acids. Per germline, CDR1 SGHTA and CDR2 FQGNSA. The V end was cut by 1 base, the J end by 5 bases, with 11 bases between. The CDR3 bases are TGTGCCAGCAGCTTAGACGGGGGGTGGACTGAAGCTTTCTTT. It specifies CASSLDGGWTEAFF.

The chain recombines TRBV7-9 with TRBJ1-1, with TRBD1 as a possible D gene (5 bases). Germline values: CDR1 SEHNR, CDR2 FQNEAQ (reference sequence). CDR3 length equals 15 residues. The V and J ends lost 1 base and 1 base respectively, with 10 bases between them. The CDR3 is CASSLGQGQNTEAFF. In DNA form, the CDR3 reads TGTGCCAGCAGCTTAGGGCAGGGCCAGAACACTGAAGCTTTCTTT.

The V and J genes are TRBV7-6 and TRBJ2-2; perhaps TRBD2 as D (7 bases). Germline V gene lookup returns CDR1 SGHVS and CDR2 FNYEAQ. The CDR3 consists of 16 residues. V lost 5 bases and J lost 3, with 16 bases in between. The CDR3 bases are TGTGCCAGCAGCACGATGGGGGGGGCCGACACCGGGGAGCTGTTTTTT. Amino acid sequence: CASSTMGGADTGELFF.

This sequence joins TRBV6-5 and TRBJ2-7; TRBD1 aligns across 10 bases. Germline CDR1 and CDR2: MNHEY and SVGAGI. V lost 4 bases to trimming and J lost 5 bases; unmatched junction nucleotides: 5. The CDR3 has 14 residues. The CDR3 protein is CASSSGTGAHEQYF. The CDR3 DNA sequence: TGTGCCAGCAGTTCCGGGACAGGGGCCCACGAGCAGTACTTC.

This sequence joins TRBV15 and TRBJ2-3; 8 bases fit TRBD2. CDR1 is LNHNV, CDR2 YYDKDF, per germline (reference sequence). CDR3 size: 16 residues. V lost 0 bases, J lost 4 bases, and 6 bases stayed unmatched. DNA for the CDR3: TGTGCCACCAGCAGAGATCGAACGGGGGGGCCAGATACGCAGTATTTT. Translated: CATSRDRTGGPDTQYF.

The V gene is TRBV5-1, the J gene TRBJ2-2; 7 nucleotides match TRBD1. CDR3 length equals 15 residues. The V segment lost 5 bases and the J segment 6 bases; nucleotides outside the gene matches: 10. Germline V CDR1 and CDR2: SGHRS, YFSETQ. Here the CDR3 reads CASRENAGGPGELFF. In nucleotides, the CDR3 is TGCGCCAGCAGGGAGAATGCAGGGGGTCCCGGGGAGCTGTTTTTT.

The gene calls are TRBV7-9 and TRBJ1-1; D gene unclear. Germline V gives CDR1 SEHNR, CDR2 FQNEAQ (reference sequence). The CDR3 has 16 residues. V was pared by 2 bases and J by 2 bases, with 15 bases between. The CDR3 DNA follows: TGTGCCAGCAGCTTACGGGCACTAAGGGTTAACACTGAAGCTTTCTTT. This encodes CASSLRALRVNTEAFF.

The chain recombines TRBV5-6 with TRBJ2-5, with D unresolved. Per the germline V gene, CDR1 is SGHDT and CDR2 is YYEEEE. V lost 4 bases and J 7 bases, leaving 11 bases between the germline ends. This CDR3 is 12 amino acids long. This CDR3 is CASSTLVGTQYF. CDR3 DNA: TGTGCCAGCAGCACGCTCGTCGGGACCCAGTACTTC.

The chain joins TRBV7-9 to TRBJ2-7, with 11 bases identical to TRBD2. Germline CDR1 reads SEHNR; CDR2 reads FQNEAQ (reference sequence). The CDR3 runs 15 residues. With V trimmed by 5 bases and J by 5 bases, 8 bases remained unmatched. The CDR3 DNA follows: TGTGCCAGCAGCCAACCTAGCGGGAGGAGGAACGAGCAGTACTTC. Encoded protein: CASSQPSGRRNEQYF.

The chain links TRBV4-3 to TRBJ1-2, with 7 bases aligning to TRBD1. CDR1 is LGHNA, CDR2 YSLEER, per germline. The CDR3 extends over 15 amino acids. The V segment lost 3 bases and the J segment 8 bases; nucleotides outside the gene matches: 12. CDR3 residues: CASSQGKGATKGYTF. Here the CDR3 DNA reads TGCGCCAGCAGCCAGGGAAAGGGGGCCACGAAAGGCTACACCTTC.

This rearrangement joins TRBV5-1 to TRBJ2-5; no firm D call. Trimming took off 0 bases at V and 3 bases at J, with 15 bases between the two ends. Germline values: CDR1 SGHRS, CDR2 YFSETQ. The CDR3 extends over 16 amino acids. CDR3 sequence (DNA): TGCGCCAGCAGCTTGGACCCCCCAACCCGTGAAGAGACCCAGTACTTC. It translates to CASSLDPPTREETQYF.

The chain links TRBV28 to TRBJ1-5, with D tentatively TRBD1 (5 bases). V lost 5 bases and J 1 base, leaving 9 bases between the germline ends. The CDR3 totals 14 residues. Germline lookup yields CDR1 MDHEN and CDR2 SYDVKM. The CDR3 DNA reads as TGTGCCAGCAGTCTGGGACGGAGCAATCAGCCCCAGCATTTT. Its protein product is CASSLGRSNQPQHF.

This clone is a singleton in its sample. The J gene is TRBJ2-7, the V gene TRBV6-6; 9 bases are shared with TRBD1. Germline assignment: CDR1 MNHNY and CDR2 SVGAGI (reference sequence). V gave up 0 bases and J gave up 5 bases; unmatched junction bases: 5. This CDR3 comprises 15 residues. The CDR3 nucleotides read TGTGCCAGCAGTTACTCTACGGGACAGGGAGACGAGCAGTACTTC. Translated: CASSYSTGQGDEQYF.

The chain has TRBV4-3 and TRBJ1-1, with 11 nucleotides matching TRBD1. The J segment lost 2 bases and the V segment lost 1 base, leaving 6 bases of the junction unmatched. The CDR3 runs to 17 residues. Germline values: CDR1 LGHNA, CDR2 YSLEER. CDR3 sequence: CASSQGWTGGINTEAFF. The CDR3 DNA reads TGCGCCAGCAGCCAAGGCTGGACAGGGGGCATAAACACTGAAGCTTTCTTT.

The rearrangement uses TRBV2 and TRBJ1-2; D might be TRBD1 (5 bases). The length of the CDR3 is 13 residues. Germline V gene data show CDR1 as SNHLY and CDR2 as FYNNEI. Trimming pared 2 bases from V and 13 bases from J, leaving 17 bases between. CDR3 loop: CASSEIGAREGTF. For the CDR3, the DNA is TGTGCCAGCAGTGAAATCGGGGCCAGGGAAGGCACCTTC. Supplemented by reference TRBV2 and TRBJ1-2, the full variable domain reads EPEVTQTPSHQVTQMGQEVILRCVPISNHLYFYWYRQILGQKVEFLVSFYNNEISEKSEIFDDQFSVERPDGSNFTLKIRSTKLEDSAMYFCASSEIGAREGTFGSGTRLTVV.

V usage is TRBV4-2 and J usage is TRBJ2-7, with 9 nucleotides matching TRBD1. In germline, CDR1 is LGHNA, CDR2 YNFKEQ. This CDR3 has 15 residues. Trimming cost V 1 base and J 3 bases; bases outside gene matches: 4. As DNA, the CDR3 is TGTGCCAGCAGCCAAGGGACAGGGGATTACTACGAGCAGTACTTC. Encoded protein: CASSQGTGDYYEQYF.

The CDR3 spells CASSYGGPGELFF. CDR3 DNA: TGTGCCAGCAGTTACGGGGGGCCCGGGGAGCTGTTTTTT. V is TRBV6-5 and J is TRBJ2-2; D may correspond to TRBD1 or TRBD2 (6 bases each). The germline V gene encodes CDR1 MNHEY and CDR2 SVGAGI. Trimming took 2 bases from V and 6 from J, leaving 7 bases between them. This CDR3 spans 13 amino acids.

The rearrangement links TRBV7-9 to TRBJ1-5, with D unresolved. The ends were cut back, 1 base at V and 5 bases at J, with 12 bases in the middle. The CDR3 is 15 amino acids. CDR1 is SEHNR, CDR2 FQNEAQ, per germline (reference sequence). The CDR3 nucleotides read TGTGCCAGCAGCTTAGGAGGGTTCGGTGATCAGCCCCAGCATTTT. Translation: CASSLGGFGDQPQHF. The whole variable domain, filled in from reference TRBV7-9 and TRBJ1-5, reads DTGVSQNPRHKITKRGQNVTFRCDPISEHNRLYWYRQTLGQGPEFLTYFQNEAQLEKSRLLSDRFSAERPKGSFSTLEIQRTEQGDSAMYLCASSLGGFGDQPQHFGDGTRLSIL.

This chain connects TRBV5-4 to TRBJ1-2; no clear D. Per germline, CDR1 SGHNT and CDR2 YYREEE (reference sequence). Trimming shortened V by 10 bases and J by 5 bases, and 18 bases separated the two germline ends. The CDR3 is 13 amino acids. CDR3 in amino acids: CALSRAMGYGYTF. Written as DNA, the CDR3 is TGTGCCCTATCCCGGGCCATGGGGTATGGCTACACCTTC.

The chain uses TRBV13 and TRBJ2-3, with 8 positions matching TRBD1. Germline lookup yields CDR1 PRHDT and CDR2 FYEKMQ (reference sequence). After removal of 4 bases from V and 0 bases from J, the junction contained 6 bases not matched to a gene. The CDR3 consists of 16 residues. CDR3 sequence reads: CASSSEDRASTDTQYF. Written as DNA, the CDR3 is TGTGCCAGCAGCTCTGAGGACAGGGCGAGCACAGATACGCAGTATTTT.

V is TRBV19 and J is TRBJ2-7; 7 bases are shared with TRBD1. CDR3 length: 14 residues. V dropped 5 bases and J dropped 0; count of bases not matched to a gene: 4. CDR1 is LNHDA, CDR2 SQIVND, per germline (reference sequence). The CDR3 protein is CASSLRQGSYEQYF. The CDR3 DNA follows: TGTGCCAGTAGTCTCAGACAGGGCTCCTACGAGCAGTACTTC.

This rearrangement joins TRBV28 to TRBJ2-7; D remains unclear. The germline V gene encodes CDR1 MDHEN and CDR2 SYDVKM. The CDR3 runs to 15 residues. V shed 5 bases and J shed 3 bases, with 17 bases lying between them. CDR3 sequence (DNA): TGTGCCAGCAGTATAAAAACAGCAAGCTTCTACGAGCAGTACTTC. It specifies CASSIKTASFYEQYF.

On this clone: This sample includes further DNA sequences coding for the same CDR3. The CDR3 spells CASSQARSNQPQHF. CDR3 bases: TGTGCCAGCAGCCAAGCCAGATCCAATCAGCCCCAGCATTTT. V is TRBV4-2 and J is TRBJ1-5; D is unresolved. CDR3 length: 14 amino acids. The germline gives CDR1 LGHNA, CDR2 YNFKEQ. Deletions cut 1 base from V and 3 bases from J, with 7 bases between.